This entry is about one T cell receptor (beta chain). The antigen is undetermined. The entry originates in a study of siplizumab effects on memory and regulatory T cells. Broader study findings: A minor fraction of alloreactive clones, and no more, mapped to unstimulated subsets.

Some clones are missing from TCRdb's copy, which holds only in-frame ones; the method was immunoSEQ multiplex PCR. The sample has approximately 65,000 clones; around four fifths are singletons. The CDR3 runs to 18 residues. V shed 0 bases and J shed 4 bases, with 22 bases lying between them. The germline V gene has CDR1 SGHRS and CDR2 YFSETQ. Sequencing input: memory CD4+ T cells sorted from blood. This TCR was sampled from a human donor in good health. The rearrangement links TRBV5-1 to TRBJ2-5; D may be TRBD2 (7 bases). The CDR3 region is CASSLGGGAVSLRETQYF. CDR3 DNA: TGCGCCAGCAGCTTGGGCGGGGGCGCGGTCAGTTTGAGAGAGACCCAGTACTTC.